This TCR beta chain was profiled in a study of OX40 agonist ivuxolimab in advanced cancers. Study information: Dose-escalation patients had hepatocellular carcinoma, melanoma, renal cell or head and neck cancer. Participants could have had prior anti-PD-1, anti-PD-L1 or anti-CTLA-4 therapy, and around 40% had some.

Details on this clone: Its target is unknown.

The CDR3 is 17 amino acids. CDR1 and CDR2 from the germline V gene are LNHDA and SQIVND (reference sequence). Trimming removed 4 bases at V and 0 bases at J, with 16 bases between. Study-wide points: The mean number of expanded clones was higher in CD8+ T cells than in CD4+.

The repertoire was sequenced with immunoSEQ multiplex PCR; TCRdb's copy has only in-frame clones and lacks some. Counted here are roughly 89,000 clones, 80% to 90% occurring once; the ten biggest clones make up 1.5% to 2%. This chain connects TRBV19 to TRBJ2-1; possible D gene TRBD2, 7 bases. The sequence was collected from an adult with an advanced solid tumor such as melanoma, head and neck, liver or kidney cancer. The source was CD4+ or CD8+ T cells sorted from blood, collected in a trial of the OX40 agonist ivuxolimab. The CDR3 sequence is CASSSRGAFSSYNEQFF. The DNA for the CDR3 is TGTGCCAGTAGTAGTCGGGGGGCTTTCAGCTCCTACAATGAGCAGTTCTTC.